Only a few counts were recorded for the clone carrying this T cell receptor (beta chain). The antigen remains undetermined. Per germline, CDR1 MDHEN and CDR2 SYDVKM. This CDR3 spans 12 amino acids. Next came a second PCR, run for about 7 to 12 cycles, which used a sample-barcoded 5' primer along with a J-beta primer mix. TCRdb reprocessed the 5' RACE reads with MiXCR, giving one entry per CDR3 protein. The sample has about 400,000 distinct CDR3 sequences; about 55% are singletons. The data originate from a study of blood T cells in healthy people across ages. Study outcomes and limitations: Whereas aged donors had fewer naive CD4+ cells, long-lived donors had more of them and higher diversity. CMV status of donors was unknown, possibly confounding expanded clonotype changes. Unsorted PBMCs blocked a conclusive comparison of naive and antigen-experienced cells.

Donors were systemically healthy Caucasian individuals from Russia aged about 6 to 95 years. This receptor was identified in a man aged 60 to 69 in good health. The chain is built from TRBV28 and TRBJ2-1, with D tentatively TRBD1 (6 bases). The J call may be in error: the DNA end matches TRBJ2-7 better. Sequenced sample: blood. CDR3 in amino acids: CASRRGYNEQYF. The CDR3 DNA reads TGTGCCAGCAGGAGGGGGTACAATGAGCAGTACTTC.